Below, 27 T cell receptor beta chains from the same sample are listed, as sequenced in a study of T cells after posttransplantation cyclophosphamide. Cyclophosphamide on days +3 and +4 followed busulfan-fludarabine conditioning and a marrow graft. Repertoires were generated with immunoSEQ multiplex PCR, while TCRdb's copy carries only in-frame clones and drops some. The sample yields 7,000 to 9,500 clones, without any singletons. The source was PBMCs, collected around 350 days after allogeneic stem cell transplant with posttransplant cyclophosphamide. The receptors stem from a male patient aged 45-60 years who received an allogeneic stem cell transplant from a related donor and was CMV-positive. The graft donor may account for some of the T cells.

In this sample, this clone turned up many times. This chain connects TRBV6-5 to TRBJ1-2, with 7 bases aligning to TRBD1. The length of the CDR3 is 15 residues. The V gene's germline CDR1 is MNHEY and CDR2 SVGAGI. V lost 6 bases to trimming and J lost 7 bases; unmatched junction nucleotides: 14. CDR3: CASSQIEQGKVGYTF. CDR3 nucleotide sequence: TGTGCCAGCAGCCAAATCGAACAGGGGAAGGTTGGCTACACCTTC.

This clone was observed a few times. This chain links TRBV5-4 with TRBJ2-5; D is unclear. The CDR3 contains 13 residues. V gave up 6 bases and J gave up 2 bases, with 11 bases separating them. CDR1 and CDR2 from the germline V gene are SGHNT and YYREEE (reference sequence). CDR3 sequence reads: CASKKQQQETQYF. The CDR3 bases are TGTGCCAGCAAGAAACAGCAACAAGAGACCCAGTACTTC.

This clone came up many times. Its ends do not fully match the called genes, so a read error is possible. This chain joins TRBV2 and TRBJ2-7; TRBD1 aligns across 7 bases. The CDR3 has 15 residues. From germline, CDR1 is SNHLY and CDR2 FYNNEI. CDR3 sequence: CVSIDIRQGPYEQYF. In DNA, the CDR3 is TGTGTCAGCATCGACATAAGACAGGGACCCTACGAGCAGTACTTC.

This clone was counted ten times or more. The rearrangement joins TRBV29-1 to TRBJ2-1, with D perhaps TRBD2 (6 bases). With 4 bases removed from V and 2 bases from J, the gap between germline ends came to 9 bases. The CDR3 has 13 amino acids. CDR1 is SQVTM, CDR2 ANQGSEA, per germline. The CDR3, as DNA: TGCAGCGTTGTCGGAGGGGCCTACAATGAGCAGTTCTTC. This codes for CSVVGGAYNEQFF.

This clone appeared many times. This chain links TRBV7-9 with TRBJ1-4; tentative D call: TRBD1 (6 bases). Trimming removed 5 bases from V and 7 bases from J, with 20 bases in between. Germline V gene lookup returns CDR1 SEHNR and CDR2 FQNEAQ (reference sequence). CDR3 length equals 16 residues. The CDR3 sequence: CASSPRNRDIFEKLFF. In nucleotides, the CDR3 is TGTGCCAGCAGCCCAAGAAACAGGGACATTTTTGAAAAACTGTTTTTT.

The genes are TRBV10-1 and TRBJ2-5, with 10 nucleotides matching TRBD1. The end of the DNA fits TRBJ2-7 better, so the J call may be wrong. The CDR3 length is 14 residues. In germline, CDR1 is WNHNN, CDR2 SYGVQD (reference sequence). The CDR3 loop is CASSEGTGDYEQYF. The CDR3 DNA follows: TGCGCCAGCAGTGAGGGGACAGGGGACTACGAGCAGTACTTC.

The sample holds many counts of this clone. V and J are TRBV2 and TRBJ2-3; TRBD2 matches at 11 bases. CDR3 size: 16 residues. Per germline, CDR1 SNHLY and CDR2 FYNNEI. V trimming: 8 bases; J trimming: 4 bases; junction bases outside the gene matches: 11. The CDR3 bases are TGTGCCAGCTACCCGGGACTAGCGGTTCTAGCAGATACGCAGTATTTT. Translated: CASYPGLAVLADTQYF.

This clone was recorded many times. The chain carries TRBV20-1 and TRBJ1-1, with TRBD1 as a possible D gene (6 bases). CDR3 length: 11 amino acids. V was cut by 3 bases and J by 5 bases, with 7 bases left in between. Germline V gene data show CDR1 as DFQATT and CDR2 as SNEGSKA (reference sequence). For the CDR3, the DNA is TGCAGTGCTAGGCAGGGGACTGAAGCTTTCTTT. This sequence encodes CSARQGTEAFF.

This clone counts as medium-sized. The J gene is TRBJ2-7, the V gene TRBV27, with D perhaps TRBD1 (7 bases). Germline CDR1 and CDR2: MNHEY and SMNVEV (reference sequence). V was clipped by 4 bases and J by 6 bases, with 13 bases between them. The length of the CDR3 is 13 residues. The CDR3 here is CASSSRQGGEQYF. CDR3 nucleotides: TGTGCCAGCAGTTCCAGACAGGGAGGCGAGCAGTACTTC.

This clone was counted ten times or more. The rearrangement uses TRBV7-2 and TRBJ2-7, with 7 bases matching TRBD1. Germline-derived CDR1 and CDR2 are SGHTA and FQGNSA. V lost 3 bases and J lost 6; bases outside the gene matches: 11. This CDR3 is built from 15 residues. CDR3 nucleotides: TGTGCCAGCAGCTTCAAGGGGGCCGTGACTGGCGAGCAGTACTTC. This encodes CASSFKGAVTGEQYF.

This clone was counted ten times or more. V gene TRBV19 combines with J gene TRBJ1-5; tentatively, D is TRBD1 (6 bases). Trimming shortened V by 3 bases and J by 1 base, and 13 bases separated the two germline ends. This CDR3 spans 16 amino acids. Per the germline V gene, CDR1 is LNHDA and CDR2 is SQIVND (reference sequence). The CDR3 loop reads CASSIGGAGSNQPQHF. CDR3 bases: TGTGCCAGTAGTATTGGGGGGGCAGGGAGCAATCAGCCCCAGCATTTT.

This clone was observed many times. The V call is TRBV15, the J call TRBJ1-2; D remains unclear. The CDR3 totals 12 residues. Germline V lookup: CDR1 LNHNV, CDR2 YYDKDF (reference sequence). V was shortened by 0 bases and J by 8 bases, with 7 bases between the two germline ends. In DNA, the CDR3 is TGTGCCACCAGCAGAGACAGGTGGGGCTACACCTTC. This codes for CATSRDRWGYTF.

This clone has ten or more counts. V usage is TRBV19 and J usage is TRBJ2-3; TRBD1 might be the D (5 bases). The V gene lost 7 bases and the J gene lost 7 bases, with 21 bases spanning the gap. The CDR3 is made up of 15 amino acids. Per the germline V gene, CDR1 is LNHDA and CDR2 is SQIVND (reference sequence). The CDR3 sequence is CASTLDSFEGYTQYF. The CDR3 DNA follows: TGTGCCAGTACCCTCGACAGCTTCGAAGGTTATACGCAGTATTTT.

This clone is labeled as medium-sized (0.01 to 0.1%). The V and J genes are TRBV6-6 and TRBJ2-3; D is possibly TRBD1 (5 bases). Germline CDR1 reads MNHNY; CDR2 reads SVGAGI (reference sequence). V lost 6 bases and J 2 bases, leaving 12 bases between the germline ends. The CDR3 has 14 residues. The CDR3 protein is CASSKGDFTDTQYF. DNA of the CDR3: TGTGCCAGCAGCAAAGGGGATTTCACAGATACGCAGTATTTT.

By share of the sample, this clone is medium-sized (0.01 to 0.1%). Other nucleotide sequences from this sample produce the same CDR3. The rearrangement links TRBV6-1 to TRBJ2-3; 7 positions match TRBD1. The length of the CDR3 is 13 residues. Trimming cost V 4 bases and J 4 bases; bases outside gene matches: 2. Germline CDR1 MNHNS, CDR2 SASEGT. Here the CDR3 DNA reads TGTGCCAGCAGTGCAAGGGGGCCAGATACGCAGTATTTT. Translation gives CASSARGPDTQYF.

This clone was counted ten times or more. This chain connects TRBV7-9 to TRBJ2-2; D uncertain. V lost 6 bases and J lost 8, with 19 bases in between. CDR1 and CDR2 from the germline V gene are SEHNR and FQNEAQ (reference sequence). The CDR3 sequence is 15 residues long. CDR3: CASSSQKKLIGELFF. DNA of the CDR3: TGTGCCAGCAGTTCACAAAAAAAATTGATAGGGGAGCTGTTTTTT.

This clone was observed many times. The chain has TRBV7-9 and TRBJ2-6; D gene uncertain. This CDR3 has 16 residues. Germline loops: CDR1 SEHNR, CDR2 FQNEAQ (reference sequence). The V end lost 1 base, the J end lost 0 bases, and 7 bases lay between the germline ends. CDR3 amino acids: CASSLGFSSGANVLTF. The CDR3 DNA is TGTGCCAGCAGCTTAGGGTTTAGCTCTGGGGCCAACGTCCTGACTTTC.

This clone has ten or more counts. This chain's CDR3 is CASSLGVSRGNTEAFF. The CDR3 nucleotides are TGTGCCAGCAGCTTAGGAGTCAGTAGGGGGAACACTGAAGCTTTCTTT. V and J are TRBV7-9 and TRBJ1-1, with D maybe TRBD1 (5 bases). Trimming removed 1 base from V and 1 base from J, with 13 bases in between. CDR1 is SEHNR, CDR2 FQNEAQ, per germline (reference sequence). This CDR3 comprises 16 residues.

The sample holds many counts of this clone. The chain couples TRBV29-1 to TRBJ2-1; 7 nucleotides line up with TRBD2. CDR1 and CDR2 from the germline V gene are SQVTM and ANQGSEA. This CDR3 comprises 14 residues. The junction had 6 bases not matched to a gene; V was cut back by 7 bases and J by 0 bases. The CDR3 region is CSGLTSPSYNEQFF. CDR3 coding DNA: TGCAGCGGCCTGACTAGCCCCTCCTACAATGAGCAGTTCTTC.

Comments on this clone: One junction end disagrees with the germline gene, perhaps due to a read error. The chain employs TRBV9 and TRBJ2-2; weak D call: TRBD2 (6 bases). CDR1 and CDR2 (germline): SGDLS, YYNGEE. The CDR3 contains 16 residues. CDR3 residues: CASKEGQSTNTGEPFF. CDR3 bases: TGTGCCAGCAAGGAGGGGCAATCGACGAACACCGGGGAGCCGTTTTTT.

This clone ranks as medium-sized. The gene calls are TRBV11-1 and TRBJ2-3; 9 bases line up with TRBD2. The CDR3 covers 15 residues. With V trimmed by 1 base and J by 4 bases, 3 bases remained unmatched. Germline V gene sequence: CDR1 SGHAT, CDR2 FQDESV (reference sequence). The chain's CDR3 is CASSLVGGRADTQYF. DNA of the CDR3: TGTGCCAGCAGCTTAGTTGGCGGGAGGGCAGATACGCAGTATTTT.

This clone was observed at least ten times. V gene TRBV12-2 combines with J gene TRBJ1-4; the table assigns TRBD1, which was not confirmed against the DNA. TRBV12-2 is flagged as a pseudogene. The CDR3 is made up of 17 amino acids. CDR3 nucleotides: TGTGCAAGTCGCTTTGCTCTACAGGGGCGAATTAATGAAAAACTGTTTTTT. Amino acids: CASRFALQGRINEKLFF.

This clone showed up many times. The chain is built from TRBV19 and TRBJ1-5, with D perhaps TRBD1 (6 bases). CDR3 length: 13 residues. In germline, CDR1 is LNHDA, CDR2 SQIVND (reference sequence). V lost 6 bases to trimming and J lost 9 bases, with 15 bases between them. The CDR3 coding sequence is TGTGCCAGTAGGGCTGAGGGGGGGTGGCCCCAGCATTTT. This encodes CASRAEGGWPQHF.

This clone was recorded many times. This chain joins TRBV15 and TRBJ1-1; possible D gene TRBD1, 6 bases. The CDR3 has 16 amino acids. CDR1 is LNHNV, CDR2 YYDKDF, per germline (reference sequence). V was trimmed by 5 bases and J by 5 bases, leaving 21 bases between them. This chain's CDR3 is CATSLRKGRGLTEAFF. CDR3 nucleotide sequence: TGTGCCACCAGCTTGCGCAAGGGCAGGGGTTTAACTGAAGCTTTCTTT.

The sample holds many counts of this clone. The rearrangement joins TRBV9 to TRBJ1-5; D is undetermined. This CDR3 is built from 14 residues. The germline V gene encodes CDR1 SGDLS and CDR2 YYNGEE. Trimming left V 10 bases short and J 9 bases short, with 23 bases between. The CDR3 spells CARGPDFRYRPQHF. The CDR3 nucleotides read TGTGCCCGCGGCCCAGACTTCCGGTATCGGCCCCAGCATTTT.

This clone has ten or more counts. The chain joins TRBV5-4 to TRBJ1-4; 10 bases line up with TRBD1. Germline lookup yields CDR1 SGHNT and CDR2 YYREEE (reference sequence). V lost 4 bases to trimming and J lost 7 bases; unmatched junction nucleotides: 4. The CDR3 length is 14 residues. CDR3 sequence reads: CASSTGQGVEKLFF. Here the CDR3 DNA reads TGTGCCAGCAGCACAGGACAGGGGGTTGAAAAACTGTTTTTT.

This clone has at least ten counts. This chain joins TRBV21-1 and TRBJ2-4; whether TRBD1, the table's D call, matches the DNA was not checked. TRBV21-1 is marked as a pseudogene. The CDR3 contains 17 residues. This CDR3 reads CASSNTPITGAKNIQYF. The CDR3 DNA is TGTGCCAGCAGCAATACCCCTATTACAGGAGCCAAAAACATTCAGTACTTC.